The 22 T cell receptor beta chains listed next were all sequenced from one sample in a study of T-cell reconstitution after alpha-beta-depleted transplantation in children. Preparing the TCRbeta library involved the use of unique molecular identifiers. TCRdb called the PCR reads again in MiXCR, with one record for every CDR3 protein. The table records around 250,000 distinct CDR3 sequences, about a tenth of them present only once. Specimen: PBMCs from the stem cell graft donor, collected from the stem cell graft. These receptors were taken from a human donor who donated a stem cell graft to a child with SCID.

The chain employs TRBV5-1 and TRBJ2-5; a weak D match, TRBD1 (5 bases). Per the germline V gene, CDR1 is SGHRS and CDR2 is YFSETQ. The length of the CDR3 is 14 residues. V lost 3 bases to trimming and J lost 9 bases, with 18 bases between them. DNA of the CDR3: TGCGCCAGCAGCTCATCCCAGGGCCAGCAGTCCCAGTACTTC. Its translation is CASSSSQGQQSQYF.

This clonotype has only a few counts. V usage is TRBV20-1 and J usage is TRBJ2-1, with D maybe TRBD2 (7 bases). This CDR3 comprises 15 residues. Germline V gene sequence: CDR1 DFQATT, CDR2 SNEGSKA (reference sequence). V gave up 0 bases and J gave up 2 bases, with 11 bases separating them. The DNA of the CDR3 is TGCAGTGCTAGAGATTCGCGGGGGCCCTACAATGAGCAGTTCTTC. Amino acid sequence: CSARDSRGPYNEQFF.

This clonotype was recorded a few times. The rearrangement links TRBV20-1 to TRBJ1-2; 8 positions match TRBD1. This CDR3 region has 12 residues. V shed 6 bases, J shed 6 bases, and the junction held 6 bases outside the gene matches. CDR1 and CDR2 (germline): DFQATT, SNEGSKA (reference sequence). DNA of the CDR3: TGCAGTGCCCCGGACAGGGTACATGGCTACACCTTC. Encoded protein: CSAPDRVHGYTF.

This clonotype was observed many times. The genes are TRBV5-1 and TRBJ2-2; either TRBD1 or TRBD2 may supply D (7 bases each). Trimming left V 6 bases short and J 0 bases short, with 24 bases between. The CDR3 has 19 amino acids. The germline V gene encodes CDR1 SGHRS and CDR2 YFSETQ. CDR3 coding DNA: TGCGCCAGCAAATGGGGACAGTCTAGCGGCCCGACGAACACCGGGGAGCTGTTTTTT. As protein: CASKWGQSSGPTNTGELFF.

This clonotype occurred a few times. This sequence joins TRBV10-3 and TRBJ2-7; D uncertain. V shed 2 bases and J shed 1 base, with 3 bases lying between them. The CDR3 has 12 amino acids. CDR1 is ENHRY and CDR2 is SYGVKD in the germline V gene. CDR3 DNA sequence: TGTGCCATCAGTGAGCGTTCCTACGAGCAGTACTTC. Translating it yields CAISERSYEQYF.

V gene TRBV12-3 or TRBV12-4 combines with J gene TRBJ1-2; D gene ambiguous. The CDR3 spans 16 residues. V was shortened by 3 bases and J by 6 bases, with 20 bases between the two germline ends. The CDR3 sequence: CASSFGSSLSPNGYTF. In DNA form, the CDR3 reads TGTGCCAGCAGTTTCGGTTCCTCTTTGTCCCCCAATGGCTACACCTTC.

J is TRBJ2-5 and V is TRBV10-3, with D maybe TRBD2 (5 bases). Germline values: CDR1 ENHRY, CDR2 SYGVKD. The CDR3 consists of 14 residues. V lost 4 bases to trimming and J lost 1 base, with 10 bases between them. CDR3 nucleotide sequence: TGTGCCATCAGTGGGGAGAACATCCAAGAGACCCAGTACTTC. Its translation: CAISGENIQETQYF.

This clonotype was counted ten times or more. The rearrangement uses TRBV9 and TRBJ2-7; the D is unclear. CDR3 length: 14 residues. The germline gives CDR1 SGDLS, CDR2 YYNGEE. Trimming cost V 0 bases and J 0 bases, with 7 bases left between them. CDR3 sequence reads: CASSVGSSSYEQYF. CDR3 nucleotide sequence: TGTGCCAGCAGCGTAGGGTCAAGCTCCTACGAGCAGTACTTC.

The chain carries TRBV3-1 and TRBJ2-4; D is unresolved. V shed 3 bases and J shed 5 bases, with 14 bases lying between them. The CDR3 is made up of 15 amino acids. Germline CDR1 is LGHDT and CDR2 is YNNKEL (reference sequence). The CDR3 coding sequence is TGTGCCAGCAGCCAGGACCTAGGAAGGGAAAACATTCAGTACTTC. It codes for CASSQDLGRENIQYF. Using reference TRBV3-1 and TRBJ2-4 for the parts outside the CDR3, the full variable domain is DTAVSQTPKYLVTQMGNDKSIKCEQNLGHDTMYWYKQDSKKFLKIMFSYNNKELIINETVPNRFSPKSPDKAHLNLHINSLELGDSAVYFCASSQDLGRENIQYFGAGTRLSVL.

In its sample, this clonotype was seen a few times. This CDR3 reads CASSARGTGYNEQFF. The CDR3 DNA follows: TGTGCCAGCAGCGCCCGGGGGACAGGGTACAATGAGCAGTTCTTC. This chain links TRBV11-3 with TRBJ2-1; 9 nucleotides agree with TRBD1. The CDR3 length is 15 residues. The trim removed 5 bases at V and 4 bases at J, leaving 6 bases unmatched. Germline V gene data show CDR1 as SGHNT and CDR2 as YENEEA.

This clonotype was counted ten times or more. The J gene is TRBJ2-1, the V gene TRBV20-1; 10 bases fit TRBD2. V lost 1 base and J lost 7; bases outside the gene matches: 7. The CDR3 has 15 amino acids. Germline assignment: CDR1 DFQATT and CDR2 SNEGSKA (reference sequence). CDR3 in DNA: TGCAGTGCTAGAGCACTAGCGGGGAGGATGAATGAGCAGTTCTTC. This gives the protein CSARALAGRMNEQFF.

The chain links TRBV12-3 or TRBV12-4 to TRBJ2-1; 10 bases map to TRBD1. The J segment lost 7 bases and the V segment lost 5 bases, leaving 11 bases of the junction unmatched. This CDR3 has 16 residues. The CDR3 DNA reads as TGTGCCAGCAGTCTCTTCCGGGACAGGGGTGGAAATGAGCAGTTCTTC. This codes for CASSLFRDRGGNEQFF.

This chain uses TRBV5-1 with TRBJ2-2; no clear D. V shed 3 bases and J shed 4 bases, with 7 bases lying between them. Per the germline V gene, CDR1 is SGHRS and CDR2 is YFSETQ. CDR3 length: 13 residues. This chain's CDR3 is CASSSTSTGELFF. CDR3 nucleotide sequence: TGCGCCAGCAGCTCCACATCCACCGGGGAGCTGTTTTTT.

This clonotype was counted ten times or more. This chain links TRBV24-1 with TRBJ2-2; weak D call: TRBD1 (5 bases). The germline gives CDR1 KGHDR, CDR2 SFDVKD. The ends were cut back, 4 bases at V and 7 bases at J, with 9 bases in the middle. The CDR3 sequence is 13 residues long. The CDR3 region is CATSEAGFGELFF. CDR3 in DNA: TGTGCCACCAGTGAAGCAGGGTTCGGGGAGCTGTTTTTT.

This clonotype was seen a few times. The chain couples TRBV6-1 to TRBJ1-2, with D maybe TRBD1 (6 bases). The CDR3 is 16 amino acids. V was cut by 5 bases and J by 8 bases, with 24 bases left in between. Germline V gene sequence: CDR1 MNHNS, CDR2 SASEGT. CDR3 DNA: TGTGCCAGCAGTCCTCCCCTCGCCGGGACACAAGGAGGCTACACCTTC. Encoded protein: CASSPPLAGTQGGYTF.

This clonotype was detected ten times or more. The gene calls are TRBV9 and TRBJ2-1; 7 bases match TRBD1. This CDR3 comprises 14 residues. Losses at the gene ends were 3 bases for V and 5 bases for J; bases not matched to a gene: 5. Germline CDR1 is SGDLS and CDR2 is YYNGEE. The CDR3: CASSEGDRHNEQFF. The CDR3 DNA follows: TGTGCCAGCAGCGAGGGGGACAGACACAATGAGCAGTTCTTC.

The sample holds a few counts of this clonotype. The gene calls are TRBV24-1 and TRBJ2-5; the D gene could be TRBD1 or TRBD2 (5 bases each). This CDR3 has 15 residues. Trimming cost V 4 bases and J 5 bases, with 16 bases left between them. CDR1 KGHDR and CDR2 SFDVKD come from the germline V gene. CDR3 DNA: TGTGCCACCAGTGAGCCGGGACCAACTGGGGAGACCCAGTACTTC. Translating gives CATSEPGPTGETQYF.

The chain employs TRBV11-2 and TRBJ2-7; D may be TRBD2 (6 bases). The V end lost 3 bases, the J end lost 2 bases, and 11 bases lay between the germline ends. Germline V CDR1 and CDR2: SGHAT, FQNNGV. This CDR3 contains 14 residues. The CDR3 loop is CASSFLAQAYEQYF. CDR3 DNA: TGTGCCAGCAGCTTTCTAGCGCAAGCCTACGAGCAGTACTTC. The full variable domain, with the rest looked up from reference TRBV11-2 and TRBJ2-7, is EAGVAQSPRYKIIEKRQSVAFWCNPISGHATLYWYQQILGQGPKLLIQFQNNGVVDDSQLPKDRFSAERLKGVDSTLKIQPAKLEDSAVYLCASSFLAQAYEQYFGPGTRLTVT.

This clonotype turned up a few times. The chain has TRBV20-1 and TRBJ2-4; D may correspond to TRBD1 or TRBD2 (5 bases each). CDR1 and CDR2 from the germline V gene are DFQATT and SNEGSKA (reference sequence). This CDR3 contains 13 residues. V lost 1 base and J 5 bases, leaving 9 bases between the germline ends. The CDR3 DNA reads TGCAGTGCTAGAGGAATGGGGGAAAACATTCAGTACTTC. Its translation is CSARGMGENIQYF.

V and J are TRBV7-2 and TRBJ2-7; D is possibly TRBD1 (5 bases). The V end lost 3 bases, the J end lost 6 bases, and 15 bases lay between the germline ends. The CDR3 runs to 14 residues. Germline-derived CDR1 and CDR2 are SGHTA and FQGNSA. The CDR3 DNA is TGTGCCAGCAGCTTTGGTGCAGGGCAAGGCGAGCAGTACTTC. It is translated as CASSFGAGQGEQYF.

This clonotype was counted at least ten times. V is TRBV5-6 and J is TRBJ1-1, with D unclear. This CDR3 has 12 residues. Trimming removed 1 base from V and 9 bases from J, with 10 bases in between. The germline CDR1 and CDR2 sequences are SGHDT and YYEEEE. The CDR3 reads CASSLQAGKAFF. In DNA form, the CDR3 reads TGTGCCAGCAGCTTGCAAGCGGGGAAAGCTTTCTTT.

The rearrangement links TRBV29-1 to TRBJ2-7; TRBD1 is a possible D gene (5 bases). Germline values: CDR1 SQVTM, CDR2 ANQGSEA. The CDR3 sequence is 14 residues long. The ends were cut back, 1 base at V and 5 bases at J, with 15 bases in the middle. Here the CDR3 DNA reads TGCAGCGTTGAAGTAGTAGGGCAGGGCGACGAGCAGTACTTC. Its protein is CSVEVVGQGDEQYF.